This record looks at one T cell receptor beta chain sequence and its context. What it recognizes is unknown. Germline V lookup: CDR1 SEHNR, CDR2 FQNEAQ (reference sequence). Trimming left V 1 base short and J 9 bases short, with 25 bases between. The CDR3 runs to 17 residues. This record belongs to a study of shared clonotypes between healthy human individuals. Regarding the study as a whole: Sampling was confined to blood; repertoires within tissues likely differ. Depth of sequencing was expected to influence donor clonotype sharing. Lower generation probabilities were found for non-shared clonotypes than for those shared by all four donors.

Naive CD8 cells comprised CD45RO-negative, CCR7-positively selected cells, excluding terminally differentiated effector memory CD45RA+ cells. Healthy adults negative for HIV, lacking recent acute infections or vaccinations, served as donors. The method was immunoSEQ multiplex PCR; TCRdb's version includes in-frame clones alone and lacks a portion of them. The top ten clones hold over 1.5% of a sample with roughly 2.1 million clones, about 93% of them seen once. V usage is TRBV7-9 and J usage is TRBJ2-7; D is unclear. The sequenced sample consisted of naive CD8+ T cells from PBMCs. This TCR derives from a man younger than 35 in good health. Some clones in this sample may be carry-over from other donors' samples. The CDR3: CASSLGPSTALRQGQYF. CDR3 nucleotide sequence: TGTGCCAGCAGCTTAGGACCGAGTACTGCCCTCCGTCAAGGGCAGTACTTC.